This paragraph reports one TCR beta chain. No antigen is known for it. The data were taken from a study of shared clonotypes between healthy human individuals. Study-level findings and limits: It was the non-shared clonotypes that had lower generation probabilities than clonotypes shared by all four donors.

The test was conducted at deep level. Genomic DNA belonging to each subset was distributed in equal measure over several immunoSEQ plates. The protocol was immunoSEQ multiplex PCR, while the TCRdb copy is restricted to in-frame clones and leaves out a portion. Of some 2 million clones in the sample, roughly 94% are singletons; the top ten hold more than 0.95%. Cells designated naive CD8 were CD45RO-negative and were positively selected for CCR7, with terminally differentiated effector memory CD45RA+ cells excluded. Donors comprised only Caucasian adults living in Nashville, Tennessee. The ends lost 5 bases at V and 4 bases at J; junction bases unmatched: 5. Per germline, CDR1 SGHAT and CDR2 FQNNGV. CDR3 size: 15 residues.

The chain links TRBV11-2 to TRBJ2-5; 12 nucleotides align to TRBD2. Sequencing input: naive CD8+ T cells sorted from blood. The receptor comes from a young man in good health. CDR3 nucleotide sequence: TGTGCCAGCAGCCGGACTAGCGGGATGGCAGAGACCCAGTACTTC. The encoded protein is CASSRTSGMAETQYF. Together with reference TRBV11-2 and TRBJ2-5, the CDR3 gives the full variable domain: EAGVAQSPRYKIIEKRQSVAFWCNPISGHATLYWYQQILGQGPKLLIQFQNNGVVDDSQLPKDRFSAERLKGVDSTLKIQPAKLEDSAVYLCASSRTSGMAETQYFGPGTRLLVL.